The 27 T cell receptor beta chains presented below share a single source sample, sequenced in a study of somatic mutations in cytotoxic T cells in rheumatoid arthritis. Clones were read by immunoSEQ multiplex PCR, and TCRdb kept only the in-frame ones, dropping some. Here the sample spans 6,000 to 9,000 clones, 75% being singletons. Sequenced input: CD8+ T cells sorted from blood. The source is an adult with rheumatoid arthritis.

The chain is built from TRBV4-1 and TRBJ2-7; D not resolved. Trimming left V 2 bases short and J 4 bases short, with 9 bases between. Germline V gives CDR1 MGHRA, CDR2 YSYEKL. The CDR3 consists of 13 residues. This chain's CDR3 is CASSQLPPYEQYF. The DNA of the CDR3 is TGCGCCAGCAGCCAACTTCCGCCGTACGAGCAGTACTTC.

CDR3 sequence: CASRGGGDNEQFF. The CDR3, as DNA: TGTGCCAGCAGAGGGGGAGGAGACAATGAGCAGTTCTTC. The chain has TRBV28 and TRBJ2-1, with D perhaps being TRBD1 or TRBD2 (6 bases each). Germline lookup yields CDR1 MDHEN and CDR2 SYDVKM. V was trimmed by 6 bases and J by 5 bases, leaving 11 bases between them. The CDR3 has 13 amino acids.

The chain couples TRBV7-9 to TRBJ2-2, with 8 bases identical to TRBD1. The CDR3 is 15 amino acids. Germline loops: CDR1 SEHNR, CDR2 FQNEAQ (reference sequence). V trimming: 5 bases; J trimming: 6 bases; junction bases outside the gene matches: 8. The CDR3: CASSLGQGEAGELFF. In DNA, the CDR3 is TGTGCCAGCAGCCTCGGACAGGGAGAAGCCGGGGAGCTGTTTTTT.

CDR3 in DNA: TGTGCCAGCAGTGAAGCAGGGGGCGCTGGAAACACCATATATTTT. Translation gives CASSEAGGAGNTIYF. This chain links TRBV6-1 with TRBJ1-3, with TRBD1 matching 7 bases. The CDR3 sequence is 15 residues long. Germline assignment: CDR1 MNHNS and CDR2 SASEGT. The V and J ends lost 0 bases and 2 bases, in that order; junction bases with no gene match: 1.

The chain joins TRBV11-3 to TRBJ1-1, with D tentatively TRBD1 (6 bases). Germline CDR1 SGHNT, CDR2 YENEEA. The CDR3 sequence is 12 residues long. The V end was cut by 5 bases, the J end by 3 bases, with 7 bases between. The CDR3 loop is CASSAGDTEAFF. Written as DNA, the CDR3 is TGTGCCAGCAGCGCAGGGGACACTGAAGCTTTCTTT.

The chain employs TRBV29-1 and TRBJ2-3, with 9 positions matching TRBD2. J was trimmed by 3 bases and V by 0 bases; bases with no gene match: 7. Per the germline V gene, CDR1 is SQVTM and CDR2 is ANQGSEA. This CDR3 region has 16 residues. DNA of the CDR3: TGCAGCGTTGAAGATTGGGGAGGACTAGCGACAGATACGCAGTATTTT. Residues: CSVEDWGGLATDTQYF.

The chain is built from TRBV5-3 and TRBJ2-7; 8 bases are shared with TRBD1. TRBV5-3 is an open reading frame whose function is uncertain. The J segment lost 4 bases and the V segment lost 2 bases, leaving 14 bases of the junction unmatched. CDR3 length equals 17 residues. This CDR3 reads CARSLNRGTQQLYEQYF. CDR3 coding DNA: TGTGCCAGAAGCTTAAACAGGGGGACCCAACAACTTTACGAGCAGTACTTC.

V usage is TRBV7-6 and J usage is TRBJ2-5; D unresolved. V lost 1 base, J lost 5 bases, and 11 bases lay in between. Germline V CDR1 and CDR2: SGHVS, FNYEAQ. The CDR3 is made up of 14 amino acids. The CDR3 coding sequence is TGTGCCAGCAGCTTAGAGCCAGGACGGGAGACCCAGTACTTC. It translates to CASSLEPGRETQYF.

The chain joins TRBV4-1 to TRBJ2-1; TRBD1 is a possible D gene (5 bases). Trimming took 1 base from V and 6 from J, leaving 10 bases between them. Germline CDR1 is MGHRA and CDR2 is YSYEKL. The CDR3 has 14 amino acids. The CDR3 nucleotides are TGCGCCAGCAGCCAAGCCCAGGGTCTCAATGAGCAGTTCTTC. Its translation is CASSQAQGLNEQFF.

This clone was detected a few times. The rearrangement joins TRBV29-1 to TRBJ1-1, with D perhaps TRBD1 (6 bases). The V end lost 4 bases, the J end lost 6 bases, and 6 bases lay between the germline ends. CDR3 size: 10 residues. CDR1 is SQVTM, CDR2 ANQGSEA, per germline. CDR3 residues: CSVGGPEAFF. The CDR3 coding sequence is TGCAGCGTTGGGGGGCCTGAAGCTTTCTTT.

The V gene is TRBV19, the J gene TRBJ2-1; D is possibly TRBD1 or TRBD2 (5 bases each). Trimming stripped 5 bases from V and 4 bases from J, with 12 bases between. The CDR3 totals 14 residues. CDR1 is LNHDA, CDR2 SQIVND, per germline (reference sequence). CDR3 region: CASSEGNRYNEQFF. CDR3 nucleotide sequence: TGTGCCAGTAGTGAGGGGAATAGGTACAATGAGCAGTTCTTC.

The V call is TRBV6-5, the J call TRBJ1-1, with TRBD1 matching 9 bases. Trimming removed 5 bases from V and 4 bases from J; junction bases left unmatched: 2. CDR1 is MNHEY, CDR2 SVGAGI, per germline. The CDR3 loop spans 13 amino acids. CDR3 region: CASSVQGATEAFF. The CDR3 coding sequence is TGTGCCAGCAGTGTACAGGGGGCCACTGAAGCTTTCTTT.

The chain joins TRBV19 to TRBJ2-7; D might be TRBD2 (6 bases). V was trimmed by 5 bases and J by 6 bases, leaving 11 bases between them. The CDR3 loop spans 12 amino acids. Germline V gene lookup returns CDR1 LNHDA and CDR2 SQIVND (reference sequence). DNA of the CDR3: TGTGCCAGTAGTCTCCGGGGGAGCGAGCAGTACTTC. Translation: CASSLRGSEQYF.

The chain is built from TRBV6-1 and TRBJ2-5; D uncertain. The CDR3 runs to 14 residues. Germline lookup yields CDR1 MNHNS and CDR2 SASEGT. V gave up 1 base and J gave up 1 base, with 7 bases separating them. This CDR3 reads CASSEGPSQETQYF. The CDR3, as DNA: TGTGCCAGCAGTGAAGGGCCTTCCCAAGAGACCCAGTACTTC.

This chain uses TRBV5-1 with TRBJ2-2; 12 bases map to TRBD2. CDR3 length equals 17 residues. Germline V lookup: CDR1 SGHRS, CDR2 YFSETQ. Losses at the gene ends were 1 base for V and 2 bases for J; bases not matched to a gene: 3. The CDR3 nucleotides read TGCGCCAGCAGCTTGTGGACTAGCGGGGACAACACCGGGGAGCTGTTTTTT. Translation: CASSLWTSGDNTGELFF.

The V gene is TRBV7-6, the J gene TRBJ2-1; possibly TRBD2 for D (6 bases). The CDR3 has 12 residues. Trimming pared 5 bases from V and 9 bases from J, leaving 11 bases between. Per germline, CDR1 SGHVS and CDR2 FNYEAQ. Here the CDR3 DNA reads TGTGCCAGCAGCCCCGGACTATCTGAGCAGTTCTTC. Translated, it gives CASSPGLSEQFF.

This chain links TRBV5-5 with TRBJ2-3; no definite D call. The germline gives CDR1 SGHKS, CDR2 YYEKEE (reference sequence). CDR3 length: 15 amino acids. V lost 0 bases, J lost 0 bases, and 8 bases lay in between. The CDR3 protein is CASSLGVPSTDTQYF. The CDR3 DNA reads TGTGCCAGCAGCTTGGGGGTGCCTAGCACAGATACGCAGTATTTT.

The chain carries TRBV4-2 and TRBJ2-3; TRBD2 matches at 7 bases. V trimming: 0 bases; J trimming: 3 bases; junction bases outside the gene matches: 3. The germline V gene encodes CDR1 LGHNA and CDR2 YNFKEQ. CDR3 length equals 15 residues. CDR3 sequence (DNA): TGTGCCAGCAGCCAAGAGGGGGGAGGGACAGATACGCAGTATTTT. Its translation: CASSQEGGGTDTQYF.

The rearrangement uses TRBV7-9 and TRBJ1-4; D is uncertain. Deletions cut 5 bases from V and 0 bases from J, with 13 bases between. The CDR3 loop spans 16 amino acids. The germline V gene has CDR1 SEHNR and CDR2 FQNEAQ (reference sequence). The CDR3 loop is CASSRYDGTTNEKLFF. In DNA form, the CDR3 reads TGTGCCAGCAGCCGATACGACGGGACAACTAATGAAAAACTGTTTTTT.

The chain links TRBV6-1 to TRBJ1-2; perhaps TRBD1 as D (6 bases). This CDR3 region has 15 residues. Germline values: CDR1 MNHNS, CDR2 SASEGT. V shed 2 bases and J shed 5 bases, with 15 bases lying between them. In DNA form, the CDR3 reads TGTGCCAGCAGTGAAATCGTAGGAAGGGGGTATGGCTACACCTTC. Protein sequence: CASSEIVGRGYGYTF.

The rearrangement uses TRBV7-6 and TRBJ2-1; 8 bases match TRBD2. The CDR3 consists of 16 residues. The germline CDR1 and CDR2 sequences are SGHVS and FNYEAQ. V shed 4 bases, J shed 6 bases, and the junction held 11 bases outside the gene matches. CDR3: CASSSGGGLFLNEQFF. The CDR3, as DNA: TGTGCCAGCAGCTCCGGGGGGGGACTCTTTCTCAATGAGCAGTTCTTC. Full variable domain (remainder filled in from reference TRBV7-6 and TRBJ2-1): GAGVSQSPRYKVTKRGQDVALRCDPISGHVSLYWYRQALGQGPEFLTYFNYEAQQDKSGLPNDRFSAERPEGSISTLTIQRTEQRDSAMYRCASSSGGGLFLNEQFFGPGTRLTVL.

About this clone itself: Other DNA variants within this sample encode the same CDR3. The chain uses TRBV9 and TRBJ1-2; a weak D match, TRBD1 (5 bases). CDR1 SGDLS and CDR2 YYNGEE come from the germline V gene. Trimming took off 0 bases at V and 3 bases at J, with 6 bases between the two ends. CDR3 length: 13 residues. In DNA form, the CDR3 reads TGTGCCAGCAGCGTAGGGGGGGACTATGGCTACACCTTC. This gives the protein CASSVGGDYGYTF.

The V call is TRBV19, the J call TRBJ2-7; the match to TRBD1 covers 7 bases. With V trimmed by 3 bases and J by 3 bases, 14 bases remained unmatched. In germline, CDR1 is LNHDA, CDR2 SQIVND (reference sequence). The CDR3 runs to 17 residues. CDR3 nucleotides: TGTGCCAGTAGTATCTACCTTTTGCTGGGACAGTTCTACGAGCAGTACTTC. This translates into CASSIYLLLGQFYEQYF.

This sequence joins TRBV18 and TRBJ2-3; TRBD2 agrees at 12 bases. The CDR3 spans 16 residues. V dropped 4 bases and J dropped 4; count of bases not matched to a gene: 6. The germline gives CDR1 KGHSH, CDR2 LQKENI. The CDR3 sequence is CASSLWTSGVSDTQYF. CDR3 DNA sequence: TGTGCCAGCTCACTTTGGACTAGCGGGGTTTCAGATACGCAGTATTTT. The full variable domain, rest sourced from reference TRBV18 and TRBJ2-3, is NAGVMQNPRHLVRRRGQEARLRCSPMKGHSHVYWYRQLPEEGLKFMVYLQKENIIDESGMPKERFSAEFPKEGPSILRIQQVVRGDSAAYFCASSLWTSGVSDTQYFGPGTRLTVL.

V is TRBV7-3 and J is TRBJ2-3; 7 bases match TRBD1. CDR1 and CDR2 (germline): SGHTA, FQGTGA. The CDR3 spans 15 residues. Trimming at V came to 4 bases and at J to 2 bases, leaving 6 bases not matched to a gene. The CDR3 reads CASSSDRANTDTQYF. The CDR3 nucleotides read TGTGCCAGCAGCTCCGACAGGGCTAACACAGATACGCAGTATTTT.

CDR3 amino acids: CASSVDTGRDNEQFF. CDR3 in DNA: TGTGCCAGCAGCGTAGATACAGGCCGCGACAATGAGCAGTTCTTC. The V gene is TRBV9, the J gene TRBJ2-1; D may be TRBD1 (5 bases). This CDR3 has 15 amino acids. In germline, CDR1 is SGDLS, CDR2 YYNGEE. The V end was cut by 0 bases, the J end by 5 bases, with 12 bases between.

This clone is deemed medium-sized. V usage is TRBV7-8 and J usage is TRBJ2-1; D uncertain. V lost 3 bases to trimming and J lost 6 bases, with 9 bases between them. CDR3 length equals 13 residues. Germline loops: CDR1 SGHVS, CDR2 FQNEAQ. The CDR3 DNA reads as TGTGCCAGCAGCTTGATAACGGGCAATGAGCAGTTCTTC. It codes for CASSLITGNEQFF.